These T cell receptor beta chains were read from a single sample in a study of blood T cells in healthy people across ages. One entry per CDR3 protein results from TCRdb running MiXCR on the 5' RACE reads. The data hold 1.5 million to 2 million distinct CDR3 sequences, with about 31% observed a single time. Sequenced input: blood. The receptors originated from a woman aged 25 to 39 in good health. Each CDR3 is given with its conserved first and last residue. Fields, in order: clone size, J gene, V gene, D gene, CDR3 protein, CDR3 DNA. The D gene is left open where the match is weak. Only part of the rows carry a size: once, few, many, or a class if the clone is expanded.

clone_size: -
j_call: TRBJ1-5
v_call: TRBV21-1
d_call: -
cdr3_aa: CASSKEPKTPVRRPQHF
cdr3_nt: TGTGCCAGCAGCAAAGAGCCCAAGACTCCTGTGAGGCGGCCCCAGCATTTT

clone_size: -
j_call: TRBJ1-6
v_call: TRBV7-3
d_call: -
cdr3_aa: CASSLKGDSPLHF
cdr3_nt: TGTGCCAGCAGCTTAAAGGGGGATTCACCCCTCCACTTT

clone_size: -
j_call: TRBJ2-1
v_call: TRBV5-4
d_call: -
cdr3_aa: CATSRPSSYNEQFF
cdr3_nt: TGTGCCACCTCGCGGCCGAGCTCCTACAATGAGCAGTTCTTC

clone_size: -
j_call: TRBJ2-7
v_call: TRBV5-1
d_call: TRBD1
cdr3_aa: CASSPGQGPGEQYF
cdr3_nt: TGCGCCAGCAGCCCTGGACAGGGTCCTGGCGAGCAGTACTTC

clone_size: -
j_call: TRBJ2-5
v_call: TRBV27
d_call: -
cdr3_aa: CASSFNSVGTQYF
cdr3_nt: TGTGCCAGCAGTTTCAATAGTGTGGGGACCCAGTACTTC

clone_size: -
j_call: TRBJ1-5
v_call: TRBV3-1
d_call: -
cdr3_aa: CASSQEGAGNHQPQHF
cdr3_nt: TGTGCCAGCAGCCAAGAGGGGGCGGGGAACCATCAGCCCCAGCATTTT

clone_size: many
j_call: TRBJ2-7
v_call: TRBV20-1
d_call: TRBD2
cdr3_aa: CSARTSGAYEQYF
cdr3_nt: TGCAGTGCCAGGACTAGCGGGGCCTACGAGCAGTACTTC

clone_size: -
j_call: TRBJ2-6
v_call: TRBV25-1
d_call: -
cdr3_aa: CASSYKNSQSSGGNVLTF
cdr3_nt: TGTGCCAGCAGTTATAAGAACAGTCAGAGCTCTGGGGGCAACGTCCTGACTTTC

clone_size: -
j_call: TRBJ2-7
v_call: TRBV4-1
d_call: -
cdr3_aa: CASSQDRFYEQYF
cdr3_nt: TGCGCCAGCAGCCAAGATAGATTCTACGAGCAGTACTTC

clone_size: -
j_call: TRBJ2-1
v_call: TRBV20-1
d_call: -
cdr3_aa: CSAVLGYSYNEQFF
cdr3_nt: TGCAGTGCTGTACTGGGGTACTCCTACAATGAGCAGTTCTTC

clone_size: -
j_call: TRBJ1-2
v_call: TRBV20-1
d_call: TRBD1
cdr3_aa: CSAFFRDSQYGYTF
cdr3_nt: TGCAGTGCTTTCTTCCGGGACAGTCAATATGGCTACACCTTC

clone_size: few
j_call: TRBJ1-4
v_call: TRBV6-1
d_call: -
cdr3_aa: CASRRQGFVEKLFF
cdr3_nt: TGTGCCAGCAGGAGACAAGGGTTTGTCGAAAAACTGTTTTTT

clone_size: -
j_call: TRBJ1-1
v_call: TRBV7-8
d_call: -
cdr3_aa: CASSTSGGGNTEAFF
cdr3_nt: TGTGCCAGCAGCACAAGTGGGGGCGGGAACACTGAAGCTTTCTTT

clone_size: few
j_call: TRBJ2-7
v_call: TRBV12-3/TRBV12-4
d_call: TRBD1
cdr3_aa: CASSLPGQGVSEQYF
cdr3_nt: TGTGCCAGCAGTTTACCGGGACAGGGGGTCTCCGAGCAGTACTTC

clone_size: few
j_call: TRBJ2-7
v_call: TRBV28
d_call: TRBD2
cdr3_aa: CASKTGGIGDEQYF
cdr3_nt: TGTGCCAGCAAGACGGGGGGAATCGGCGACGAGCAGTACTTC

clone_size: many
j_call: TRBJ2-1
v_call: TRBV20-1
d_call: -
cdr3_aa: CSARVPSRGSYNEQFF
cdr3_nt: TGCAGTGCTAGAGTGCCATCCCGCGGCTCCTACAATGAGCAGTTCTTC

clone_size: -
j_call: TRBJ2-1
v_call: TRBV2
d_call: -
cdr3_aa: CASSAGTTNEQFF
cdr3_nt: TGTGCCAGCAGCGCCGGGACGACCAATGAGCAGTTCTTC

clone_size: -
j_call: TRBJ2-7
v_call: TRBV20-1
d_call: -
cdr3_aa: CSAPGANHAYEQYF
cdr3_nt: TGCAGTGCCCCTGGGGCGAACCACGCCTACGAGCAGTACTTC

clone_size: -
j_call: TRBJ2-3
v_call: TRBV3-1
d_call: -
cdr3_aa: CASGVWSTDTQYF
cdr3_nt: TGTGCCAGCGGGGTATGGAGCACAGATACGCAGTATTTT

clone_size: -
j_call: TRBJ2-3
v_call: TRBV7-2
d_call: -
cdr3_aa: CTSSFLTGRTDTQYF
cdr3_nt: TGTACCAGCAGCTTCTTAACGGGAAGGACAGATACGCAGTATTTT

clone_size: -
j_call: TRBJ2-7
v_call: TRBV12-3/TRBV12-4
d_call: TRBD1
cdr3_aa: CASSWTGSSLYEQYF
cdr3_nt: TGTGCCAGCAGTTGGACAGGGTCGAGCCTCTACGAGCAGTACTTC

clone_size: few
j_call: TRBJ2-3
v_call: TRBV3-1
d_call: -
cdr3_aa: CASSPPGTLTSTDTQYF
cdr3_nt: TGTGCCAGCAGCCCTCCCGGGACTTTGACTAGCACAGATACGCAGTATTTT

clone_size: -
j_call: TRBJ2-7
v_call: TRBV5-1
d_call: TRBD1
cdr3_aa: CASRVTGGGNEQYF
cdr3_nt: TGCGCCAGCAGAGTTACAGGGGGCGGAAACGAGCAGTACTTC

clone_size: -
j_call: TRBJ1-1
v_call: TRBV7-8
d_call: -
cdr3_aa: CASSLSQGWNTEAFF
cdr3_nt: TGTGCCAGCAGCTTATCCCAGGGATGGAACACTGAAGCTTTCTTT

clone_size: once
j_call: TRBJ1-1
v_call: TRBV20-1
d_call: -
cdr3_aa: CSANLPSTEAFF
cdr3_nt: TGCAGTGCCAACCTTCCGAGCACTGAAGCTTTCTTT

clone_size: -
j_call: TRBJ1-4
v_call: TRBV20-1
d_call: TRBD1
cdr3_aa: CSARRTLDRGTVATNEKLFF
cdr3_nt: TGCAGTGCTAGGAGGACCCTGGACAGGGGGACTGTTGCAACTAATGAAAAACTGTTTTTT